This TCR beta chain was identified in a study of identical twins. Whole-study findings and limits: Twin pairs' shared out-of-frame alpha sequences were enriched in low generation probability. Weaker excess twin sharing was seen among beta out-of-frame sequences. Fewer insertions characterized abundant cord blood beta clonotypes, whereas memory repertoires showed none.

Note on this clonotype: Antigen: not known.

CDR1 and CDR2 (germline): LGHNA, YNFKEQ. The CDR3 covers 15 residues. V lost 1 base and J lost 1, with 7 bases in between. TCRdb used MiXCR to reprocess the 5' RACE reads, holding one entry per CDR3 protein. The sample lists 650,000 to 750,000 distinct CDR3 sequences, 21% seen once, with around 4.5% in the top ten. These data are also associated with another study on T cells expressing NK-cell markers. That paper notes: Sorted CD3+CD56+NKG2C+, CD3+CD56+NKG2C- and CD3+CD56-NKG2C+ T cells supplied TCR beta repertoires.

The sample was PBMCs. The V and J genes are TRBV4-2 and TRBJ2-2; weak D call: TRBD1 (6 bases). The receptor was derived from a woman aged 18 to 35 in good health. The CDR3 DNA reads TGTGCCAGCAGCCAAGGACAGGAGAACACCGGGGAGCTGTTTTTT. It codes for CASSQGQENTGELFF.